This T cell receptor (beta chain) was documented in a study of T cell clonotyping in hematopoietic cell transplantation. General study points: CD4 and CD8 repertoire contributions could not be separated without sorting.

This clone came up once. Its antigen is still unknown. Profiling relied on immunoSEQ multiplex PCR, and the TCRdb table lists in-frame clones only, not all of them. The table has 26,000 or so clones, approximately 94% seen once. Trimming stripped 5 bases from V and 3 bases from J, with 10 bases between. CDR1 is SGHAT, CDR2 FQNNGV, per germline. The CDR3 length is 13 residues. The chain has TRBV11-2 and TRBJ1-2; TRBD1 is a possible D gene (5 bases). The material sequenced was peripheral blood mononuclear cells. The source of this sequence is a man aged 50-60 years in good health. Some clones in this sample may be carry-over from other donors' samples. The CDR3 nucleotides are TGTGCCAGCAGCGTTGACAGTTACTATGGCTACACCTTC. It yields the protein CASSVDSYYGYTF.